These 13 T cell receptor beta chains came from one sample sequenced in a study of T cell responses to AZD1222 COVID-19 vaccine. Using immunoSEQ multiplex PCR, the repertoire was profiled, and TCRdb retains in-frame clones only, with some absent. This sample yields fewer than 130,000 clones, of which about 90% are seen a single time; 2% to 2.5% belongs to the top ten. This material consisted of peripheral blood, taken 28 days after the second AZD1222 dose. Receptors originate from an adult who received the AZD1222 COVID-19 vaccine.

The V call is TRBV4-1, the J call TRBJ2-7, with D tentatively TRBD1 (5 bases). This CDR3 has 12 residues. Trimming left V 2 bases short and J 4 bases short, with 6 bases between. Germline CDR1 and CDR2: MGHRA and YSYEKL. The CDR3 region has the DNA TGCGCCAGCAGCCAAACAGGTTACGAGCAGTACTTC. Amino acid sequence: CASSQTGYEQYF.

This chain connects TRBV10-3 to TRBJ2-1; TRBD1 aligns across 9 bases. CDR3 length: 16 amino acids. CDR1 is ENHRY and CDR2 is SYGVKD in the germline V gene. The trim removed 4 bases at V and 6 bases at J, leaving 10 bases unmatched. DNA of the CDR3: TGTGCCATCAGTGGACACCGGGACAGGGAAGGCAATGAGCAGTTCTTC. Translated, it gives CAISGHRDREGNEQFF.

This clone was observed once. This chain connects TRBV9 to TRBJ2-7; TRBD2 might be the D (6 bases). V lost 7 bases and J lost 9, with 17 bases in between. The CDR3 length is 12 residues. The germline gives CDR1 SGDLS, CDR2 YYNGEE. The CDR3 DNA reads as TGTGCCAGCGGAGGAATCGGGACTTGGCAGTACTTC. It is translated as CASGGIGTWQYF.

The chain employs TRBV10-3 and TRBJ1-2, with D hard to call. V shed 6 bases and J shed 7 bases, with 15 bases lying between them. There are 13 residues in the CDR3. The germline V gene encodes CDR1 ENHRY and CDR2 SYGVKD. CDR3 DNA: TGTGCCATCAGCCCCACCGAAGAAAGTGGCTACACCTTC. Translation: CAISPTEESGYTF.

To note about this clone: At one end, the junction sequence differs from germline, possibly due to a read error. J is TRBJ2-7 and V is TRBV7-9, with a weak D call TRBD2 (5 bases). This CDR3 has 14 amino acids. Germline V gives CDR1 SEHNR, CDR2 FQNEAQ (reference sequence). CDR3: CASSLAGSLYEQYF. CDR3 nucleotide sequence: TGTGCCAGCAGCCTAGCTGGGTCCCTCTACGAGCAGTACTTC.

The chain has TRBV27 and TRBJ2-3, with D perhaps matching TRBD1 or TRBD2 (5 bases each). The CDR3 has 16 amino acids. Trimming removed 0 bases from V and 3 bases from J, with 13 bases in between. Germline V gives CDR1 MNHEY, CDR2 SMNVEV (reference sequence). For the CDR3, the DNA is TGTGCCAGCAGTTTATCTGGGGGTCTACTGACAGATACGCAGTATTTT. This sequence encodes CASSLSGGLLTDTQYF.

CDR3 coding DNA: TGTGCCAGCAGTTACAGCGGGAGGGACTACAATGAGCAGTTCTTC. It encodes CASSYSGRDYNEQFF. V usage is TRBV6-2 or TRBV6-3 and J usage is TRBJ2-1; 10 bases are shared with TRBD2. Germline V gives CDR1 MNHEY, CDR2 SVGEGT. Trimming removed 2 bases from V and 3 bases from J; junction bases left unmatched: 1. The CDR3 runs to 15 residues.

This chain connects TRBV3-1 (or the pseudogene TRBV3-2) to TRBJ1-2, with 7 bases lining up with TRBD1. The CDR3 is 14 amino acids. Germline CDR1 is LGHDT and CDR2 is YNNKEL (reference sequence). V shed 6 bases and J 4 bases; nucleotides not matched to a gene: 8. CDR3: CASRPTGIGYGYTF. The CDR3 DNA reads TGTGCCAGCAGGCCGACAGGGATCGGCTATGGCTACACCTTC.

This clone appeared a few times. The J gene is TRBJ2-3, the V gene TRBV21-1; TRBD1, as called in the table, went unchecked against the DNA. TRBV21-1 is listed as a pseudogene. This CDR3 has 16 amino acids. The CDR3 DNA reads as TGTGCCAGCAGCAAACCCGGGACAGCTAGCACAGATACGCAGTATTTT. Its protein product is CASSKPGTASTDTQYF.

The chain is built from TRBV5-1 and TRBJ1-1; no reliable D call. This CDR3 comprises 14 residues. From germline, CDR1 is SGHRS and CDR2 YFSETQ. Trimming removed 1 base at V and 4 bases at J, with 11 bases between. CDR3 sequence: CASSLKGYGTEAFF. In nucleotides, the CDR3 is TGCGCCAGCAGCTTGAAAGGCTACGGCACTGAAGCTTTCTTT. The variable domain in full, completed from reference TRBV5-1 and TRBJ1-1, reads KAGVTQTPRYLIKTRGQQVTLSCSPISGHRSVSWYQQTPGQGLQFLFEYFSETQRNKGNFPGRFSGRQFSNSRSEMNVSTLELGDSALYLCASSLKGYGTEAFFGQGTRLTVV.

The chain is built from TRBV12-5 and TRBJ2-7, with D tentatively TRBD1 (5 bases). Per the germline V gene, CDR1 is LGHNT and CDR2 is FRNRAP. V shed 5 bases and J shed 1 base, with 9 bases lying between them. The CDR3 consists of 13 residues. In DNA, the CDR3 is TGTGCTAGTGGTAAGGACACATCCTACGAGCAGTACTTC. It translates to CASGKDTSYEQYF.

In its sample, this clone was seen once. A read error may produce the germline difference seen at one junction end. The chain couples TRBV5-1 to TRBJ1-2; tentative D call: TRBD1 (5 bases). The CDR3 is 14 residues long. The germline gives CDR1 SGHRS, CDR2 YFSETQ. CDR3 DNA: TGCGCCAGCAGCTTGGGACAGCATAACTATGTCTACACCTTC. This encodes CASSLGQHNYVYTF.

The chain recombines TRBV24-1 with TRBJ2-2; TRBD1 might be the D (5 bases). Trimming took 0 bases from V and 6 from J, leaving 10 bases between them. The germline gives CDR1 KGHDR, CDR2 SFDVKD. The CDR3 has 15 residues. This CDR3 is CATSDLGRDSGELFF. The CDR3 nucleotides read TGTGCCACCAGTGATTTGGGCAGGGATTCCGGGGAGCTGTTTTTT.